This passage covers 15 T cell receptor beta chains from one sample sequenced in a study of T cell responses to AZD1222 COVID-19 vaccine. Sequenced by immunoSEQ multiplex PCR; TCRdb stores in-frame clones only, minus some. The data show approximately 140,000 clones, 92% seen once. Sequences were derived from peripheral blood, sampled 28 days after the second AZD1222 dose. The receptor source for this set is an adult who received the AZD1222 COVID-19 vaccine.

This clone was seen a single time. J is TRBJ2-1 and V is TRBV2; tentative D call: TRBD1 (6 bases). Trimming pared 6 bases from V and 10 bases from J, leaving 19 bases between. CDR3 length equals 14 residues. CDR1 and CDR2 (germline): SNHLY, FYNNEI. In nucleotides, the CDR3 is TGTGCCAGCAGAGTGGACAGTTTTCTCGGAGAGCAGTTCTTC. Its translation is CASRVDSFLGEQFF.

The CDR3 sequence: CASSQEVVDYNEQFF. In DNA, the CDR3 is TGTGCCAGCAGCCAAGAGGTGGTGGATTACAATGAGCAGTTCTTC. The genes are TRBV3-1 (or the pseudogene TRBV3-2) and TRBJ2-1; D is unclear. Germline V lookup: CDR1 LGHDT, CDR2 YNNKEL (reference sequence). V was trimmed by 0 bases and J by 4 bases, leaving 10 bases between them. This CDR3 contains 15 residues.

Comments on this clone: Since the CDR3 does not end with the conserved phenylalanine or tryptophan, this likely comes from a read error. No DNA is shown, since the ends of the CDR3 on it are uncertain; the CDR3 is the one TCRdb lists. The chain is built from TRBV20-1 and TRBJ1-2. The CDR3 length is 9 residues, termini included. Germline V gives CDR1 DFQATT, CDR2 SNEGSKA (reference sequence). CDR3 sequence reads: CSARNRFGL.

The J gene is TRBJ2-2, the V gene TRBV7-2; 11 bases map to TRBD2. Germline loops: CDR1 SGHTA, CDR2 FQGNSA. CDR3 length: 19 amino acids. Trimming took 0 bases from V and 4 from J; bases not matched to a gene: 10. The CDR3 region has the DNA TGTGCCAGCAGCTTAGCTCTCCTAGCGGGAGGCGGAGTCACCGGGGAGCTGTTTTTT. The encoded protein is CASSLALLAGGGVTGELFF.

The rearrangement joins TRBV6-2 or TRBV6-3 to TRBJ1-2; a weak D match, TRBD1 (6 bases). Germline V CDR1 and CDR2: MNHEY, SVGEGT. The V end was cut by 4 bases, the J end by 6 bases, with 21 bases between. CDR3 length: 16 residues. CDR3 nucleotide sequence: TGTGCCAGCAGTTTATACGGACAGCCAAATCGGAATGGCTACACCTTC. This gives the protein CASSLYGQPNRNGYTF.

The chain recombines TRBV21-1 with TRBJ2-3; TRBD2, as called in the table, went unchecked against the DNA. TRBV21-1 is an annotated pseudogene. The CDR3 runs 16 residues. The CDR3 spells CASSNRKGGETDTQYF. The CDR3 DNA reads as TGTGCCAGCAGCAATCGAAAGGGAGGGGAGACAGATACGCAGTATTTT.

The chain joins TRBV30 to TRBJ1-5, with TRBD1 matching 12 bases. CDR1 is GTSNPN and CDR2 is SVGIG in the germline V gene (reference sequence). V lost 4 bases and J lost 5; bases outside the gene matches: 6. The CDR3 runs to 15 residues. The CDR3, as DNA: TGTGCCTGGATAAGTAGGGACAGGGGGCATCAGCCCCAGCATTTT. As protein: CAWISRDRGHQPQHF.

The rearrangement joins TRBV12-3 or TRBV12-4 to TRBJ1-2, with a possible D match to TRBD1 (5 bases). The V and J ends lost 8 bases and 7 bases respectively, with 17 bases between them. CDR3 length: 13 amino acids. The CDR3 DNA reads TGTGCCAGCTGTTGGAAGAAGGGACTTGGCTACACCTTC. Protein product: CASCWKKGLGYTF.

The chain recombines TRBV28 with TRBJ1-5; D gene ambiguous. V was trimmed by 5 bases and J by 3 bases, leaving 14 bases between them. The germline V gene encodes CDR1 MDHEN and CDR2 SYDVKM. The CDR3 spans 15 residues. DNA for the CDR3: TGTGCCAGCAGTCCCCCACTACGGCACAATCAGCCCCAGCATTTT. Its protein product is CASSPPLRHNQPQHF.

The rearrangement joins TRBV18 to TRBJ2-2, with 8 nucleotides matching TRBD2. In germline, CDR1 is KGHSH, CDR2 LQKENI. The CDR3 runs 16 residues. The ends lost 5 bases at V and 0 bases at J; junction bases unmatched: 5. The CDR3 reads CASSFSGGANTGELFF. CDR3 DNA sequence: TGTGCCAGCTCATTCAGCGGGGGCGCGAACACCGGGGAGCTGTTTTTT.

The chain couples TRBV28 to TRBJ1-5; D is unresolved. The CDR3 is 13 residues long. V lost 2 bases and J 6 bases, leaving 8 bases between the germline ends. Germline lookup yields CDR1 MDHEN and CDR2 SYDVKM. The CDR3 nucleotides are TGTGCCAGCAGTTTACCGATCGTTCAGCCCCAGCATTTT. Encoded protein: CASSLPIVQPQHF.

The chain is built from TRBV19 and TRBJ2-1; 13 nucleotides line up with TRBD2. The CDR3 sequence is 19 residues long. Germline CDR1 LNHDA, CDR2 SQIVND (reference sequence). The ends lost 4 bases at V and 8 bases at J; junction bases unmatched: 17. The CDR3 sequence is CASSKWTSGSWPLVDEQFF. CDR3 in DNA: TGTGCCAGTAGTAAATGGACTAGCGGGAGTTGGCCGTTGGTCGATGAGCAGTTCTTC.

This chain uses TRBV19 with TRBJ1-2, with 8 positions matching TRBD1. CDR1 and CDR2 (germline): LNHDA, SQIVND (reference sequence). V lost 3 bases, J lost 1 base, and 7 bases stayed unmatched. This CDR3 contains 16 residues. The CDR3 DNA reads TGTGCCAGTAGTATCCCGAGGACAGGGATTAACTATGGCTACACCTTC. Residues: CASSIPRTGINYGYTF.

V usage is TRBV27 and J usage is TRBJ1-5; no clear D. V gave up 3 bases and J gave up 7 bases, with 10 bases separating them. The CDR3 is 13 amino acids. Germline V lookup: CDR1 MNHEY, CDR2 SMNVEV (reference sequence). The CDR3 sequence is CASSLGYGQPQHF. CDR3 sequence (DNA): TGTGCCAGCAGTTTGGGGTATGGGCAGCCCCAGCATTTT.

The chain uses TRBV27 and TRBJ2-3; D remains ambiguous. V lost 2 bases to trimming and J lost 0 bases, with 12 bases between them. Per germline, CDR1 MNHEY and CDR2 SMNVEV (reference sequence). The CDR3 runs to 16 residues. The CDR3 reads CASSLRALTSTDTQYF. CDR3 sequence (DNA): TGTGCCAGCAGTTTAAGGGCTCTTACTAGCACAGATACGCAGTATTTT.